A selection of T cell receptor beta chains follows, all from one sample in a study of radiotherapy plus CTLA-4 blockade in lung cancer. Repertoires were generated with immunoSEQ multiplex PCR, while TCRdb's copy carries only in-frame clones and drops some. Of about 72,000 clones in the sample, over 80% were seen once. The input for sequencing was peripheral blood, taken from a patient treated with radiotherapy plus ipilimumab. All receptors come from a human donor with non-small cell lung cancer who had a partial response to radiotherapy plus ipilimumab. Each CDR3 is given with its conserved first and last residue. D genes are given only for firm matches. Clone size is stated in some rows and not others, as once, few, many or a class when expanded.

d_gene	j_gene	v_gene	abundance	CDR3nt	CDR3aa
TRBD2	TRBJ2-5	TRBV7-2	NA	TGTGCCAGCAGCCCTAGGAGTAGCGGGAGGCTAGAGACCCAGTACTTC	CASSPRSSGRLETQYF
NA	TRBJ1-2	TRBV7-9	NA	TGTGCCAGCAGCCCAAGTTCAGGGTTAGGCTACACCTTC	CASSPSSGLGYTF
NA	TRBJ1-1	TRBV5-1	NA	TGCGCCAGCAGCTTGGGAGGAATGAACACTGAAGCTTTCTTT	CASSLGGMNTEAFF
NA	TRBJ2-7	TRBV5-1	NA	TGCGCCAGCAGCCCAAGCCAGGGTGTATCCTACGAGCAGTACTTC	CASSPSQGVSYEQYF
NA	TRBJ2-1	TRBV7-2	few	TGTGCCAGCAGCTTAGTGGCCCGGGTAAATGAGCAGTTCTTC	CASSLVARVNEQFF
NA	TRBJ2-1	TRBV5-1	NA	TGCGCCAGCAGCAACAGCGGTGGCTCCTACAATGAGCAGTTCTTC	CASSNSGGSYNEQFF
TRBD1	TRBJ1-4	TRBV25-1	few	TGTGCCAGCAGTGGACAGGGAGACGTTGAAAAACTGTTTTTT	CASSGQGDVEKLFF
NA	TRBJ2-7	TRBV2	NA	TGTGCCAGCAGAGGGGGGAGGACTAGATCCTACGAGCAGTACTTC	CASRGGRTRSYEQYF
TRBD1	TRBJ2-2	TRBV5-1	NA	TGCGCCAGCAGCTTGGGACAGGGTTGGGTCACCGGGGAGCTGTTTTTT	CASSLGQGWVTGELFF
TRBD1	TRBJ1-1	TRBV2	NA	TGTGCCAGCAGTGAACGACAGGGGAACACTGAAGCTTTCTTT	CASSERQGNTEAFF
TRBD1	TRBJ1-5	TRBV6-1	NA	TGTGCCAGCAGTCGGACAGGGGTTAGCAATCAGCCCCAGCATTTT	CASSRTGVSNQPQHF
TRBD1	TRBJ1-5	TRBV7-8	NA	TGTGCCAGCAGCGGACAGGGACCCCATCAGCCCCAGCATTTT	CASSGQGPHQPQHF
NA	TRBJ1-2	TRBV28	NA	TGTGCCAGCAGTTCCACCGCGCCCAACCATGGCTACACCTTC	CASSSTAPNHGYTF
NA	TRBJ1-1	TRBV29-1	NA	TGCAGTAGCTCAAGGGGGAACACTGAAGCTTTCTTT	CSSSRGNTEAFF
TRBD2	TRBJ2-1	TRBV7-6	NA	TGTGCCAGCAGCCGAAAGCAGCCGACTAGCGGGAGTTCGCATGAGCAGTTCTTC	CASSRKQPTSGSSHEQFF
TRBD1	TRBJ2-5	TRBV7-6	NA	TGTGCCAGCAGCTTAGACTGGACAGGAGAAGAGACCCAGTACTTC	CASSLDWTGEETQYF
TRBD2	TRBJ2-7	TRBV6-1	NA	TGTGCCACGGAAGAGGTAGGGGAGGGGTACGAGCAGTACTTC	CATEEVGEGYEQYF
NA	TRBJ2-5	TRBV28	NA	TGTGCCAGCAGTCCAGGATGGCAAGAGACCCAGTACTTC	CASSPGWQETQYF
NA	TRBJ2-7	TRBV5-4	NA	TGTGCCAGCAGCTTTACCGGTATCTCCTACGAGCAGTACTTC	CASSFTGISYEQYF
TRBD1	TRBJ2-1	TRBV6-1	NA	TGTGCCAGCGTGGAAGATGGACAGGAATACAATGAGCAGTTCTTC	CASVEDGQEYNEQFF
TRBD1	TRBJ2-3	TRBV6-5	NA	TGTGCCAGCAGCACCGGGACAGGGAGTACGCAGTATTTT	CASSTGTGSTQYF
NA	TRBJ2-1	TRBV4-1	few	TGCGCCAGCAGCCACATCCAAGGAGGGTCTTCCTACAATGAGCAGTTCTTC	CASSHIQGGSSYNEQFF
TRBD2	TRBJ2-1	TRBV5-1	once	TGCGCCAGCAGCTTGCCGCTGCGACTAGCGGCGGGAGAAGGTAGGAATGAGCAGTTCTTC	CASSLPLRLAAGEGRNEQFF
NA	TRBJ2-3	TRBV7-2	NA	TGTGCCAGCAGCTTGCGAGGTCGCTCACGAGATACGCAGTATTTT	CASSLRGRSRDTQYF
TRBD1	TRBJ2-1	TRBV6-6	NA	TGTGCCAGTAACAGAGCCGGGACAGGGGGCGGTGAGCAGTTCTTC	CASNRAGTGGGEQFF
TRBD1	TRBJ1-4	TRBV2	NA	TGTGCCAGCAGCGCCGGGACAGGGGGTAATGAAAAACTGTTTTTT	CASSAGTGGNEKLFF
NA	TRBJ1-1	TRBV18	NA	TGTGCCAGCTCACCAAGGGGTCTGACAGGACCACTCACTGAAGCTTTCTTT	CASSPRGLTGPLTEAFF
TRBD1	TRBJ2-4	TRBV19	NA	TGTGCCACCTCTAACCCGGGACAGAAAAACATTCAGTACTTC	CATSNPGQKNIQYF
NA	TRBJ2-1	TRBV29-1	NA	TGCAGCGTTGATCGCAACACCTACAATGAGCAGTTCTTC	CSVDRNTYNEQFF
NA	TRBJ2-3	TRBV27	NA	TGTGCCAGCAGTTCAGGGAGGCGGAGCACAGATACGCAGTATTTT	CASSSGRRSTDTQYF
TRBD2	TRBJ2-7	TRBV7-2	NA	TGTGCCAGCAGCTCGGGACTAGCGCTGTACGAGCAGTACTTC	CASSSGLALYEQYF
TRBD2	TRBJ2-2	TRBV19	NA	TGTGCCAGTAGTGCAGACGCGGCGGGAGAGGGCACCGGGGAGCTGTTTTTT	CASSADAAGEGTGELFF
NA	TRBJ1-2	TRBV11-2	NA	TGTGCCAGCAGCTTAGGGGCTGGCTACACCTTC	CASSLGAGYTF
TRBD1	TRBJ1-1	TRBV9	NA	TGTGCCAGCAGCATTGGGACAGCGAACACTGAAGCTTTCTTT	CASSIGTANTEAFF
TRBD2	TRBJ2-1	TRBV20-1	NA	TGCAGTGCCGTCGGGAGGAATGAGCAGTTCTTC	CSAVGRNEQFF
TRBD2	TRBJ2-7	TRBV5-1	NA	TGCGCCAGCAGCTTCTTGACTAGCGGGAGCTCCTACGAGCAGTACTTC	CASSFLTSGSSYEQYF
TRBD2	TRBJ2-5	TRBV7-3	NA	TGTGCCAGCAGCATCGGGACTAGCGGGGGCCAAGAGACCCAGTACTTC	CASSIGTSGGQETQYF
TRBD1	TRBJ2-7	TRBV10-3	once	TGTGCCATCAGGGGACAGGGGGACCGATTCTCCTACGAGCAGTACTTC	CAIRGQGDRFSYEQYF
TRBD2	TRBJ2-7	TRBV28	NA	TGTGCCAGCAGTCCAGGACTAGCGGGCACTTACGAGCAGTACTTC	CASSPGLAGTYEQYF
TRBD1	TRBJ2-7	TRBV5-1	NA	TGCGCCAGCAGGACCCCGGAGGGACAGGACTACGAGCAGTACTTC	CASRTPEGQDYEQYF
NA	TRBJ2-2	TRBV4-1	NA	TGCGCCAGCAGCCAAGATAACAGGAACACCGGGGAGCTGTTTTTT	CASSQDNRNTGELFF
TRBD2	TRBJ2-2	TRBV5-1	NA	TGCGCCAGCAGCTTGGCTAGCGGGAGCCCCGGGGAGCTGTTTTTT	CASSLASGSPGELFF
NA	TRBJ2-7	TRBV7-2	NA	TGTGCCAGCAGCTTAGGACAGGACCGCGAGCAGTACTTC	CASSLGQDREQYF
NA	TRBJ1-1	TRBV14	NA	TGTGCCAGCAGCCAAGATCGGAGTACTGAAGCTTTCTTT	CASSQDRSTEAFF
TRBD2	TRBJ2-3	TRBV28	NA	TGTGCCAGCAGTTTACAACTAGCGGGCGCAACCTCGGATACGCAGTATTTT	CASSLQLAGATSDTQYF
TRBD1	TRBJ2-7	TRBV7-3	NA	TGTGCCAGCAGCCCGGGGACAGGAAGGCTAAACGAGCAGTACTTC	CASSPGTGRLNEQYF
TRBD2	TRBJ2-7	TRBV19	few	TGTGCCAGTAGTAGGGGACTAGCGGGCGCGTACGAGCAGTACTTC	CASSRGLAGAYEQYF
TRBD2	TRBJ2-3	TRBV4-2	NA	TGTGCCAGCAGCCAAGATCTTAAAATAGCGGGGACCACAGATACGCAGTATTTT	CASSQDLKIAGTTDTQYF
TRBD1	TRBJ2-5	TRBV18	NA	TGTGCCAGCTCACCAACCCGACAGGGGGCCCAGGAGACCCAGTACTTC	CASSPTRQGAQETQYF